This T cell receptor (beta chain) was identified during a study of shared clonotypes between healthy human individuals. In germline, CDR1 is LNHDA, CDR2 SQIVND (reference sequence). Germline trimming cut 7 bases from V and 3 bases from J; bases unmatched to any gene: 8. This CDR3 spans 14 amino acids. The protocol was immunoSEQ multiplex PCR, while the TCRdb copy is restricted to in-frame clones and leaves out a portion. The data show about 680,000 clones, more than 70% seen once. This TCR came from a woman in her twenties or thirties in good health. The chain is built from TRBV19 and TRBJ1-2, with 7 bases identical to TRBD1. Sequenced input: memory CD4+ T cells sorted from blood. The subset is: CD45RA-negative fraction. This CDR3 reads CASTRGGFDYGYTF. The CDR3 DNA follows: TGTGCCAGTACCAGGGGGGGCTTCGACTATGGCTACACCTTC.